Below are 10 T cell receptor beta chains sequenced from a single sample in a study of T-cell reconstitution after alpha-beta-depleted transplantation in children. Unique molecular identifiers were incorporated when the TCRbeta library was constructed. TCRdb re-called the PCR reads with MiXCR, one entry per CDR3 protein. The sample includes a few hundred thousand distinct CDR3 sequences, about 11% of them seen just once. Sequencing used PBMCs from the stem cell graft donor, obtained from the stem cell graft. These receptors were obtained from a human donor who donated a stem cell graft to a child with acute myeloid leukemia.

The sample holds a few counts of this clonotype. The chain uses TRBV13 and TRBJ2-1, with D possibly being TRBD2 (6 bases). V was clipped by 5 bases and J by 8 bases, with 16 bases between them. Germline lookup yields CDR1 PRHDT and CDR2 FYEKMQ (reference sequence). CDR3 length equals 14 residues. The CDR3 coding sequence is TGTGCCAGCAGCACCGGTACGTCGGGAGATGAGCAGTTCTTC. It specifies CASSTGTSGDEQFF. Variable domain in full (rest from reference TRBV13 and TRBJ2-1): AAGVIQSPRHLIKEKRETATLKCYPIPRHDTVYWYQQGPGQDPQFLISFYEKMQSDKGSIPDRFSAQQFSDYHSELNMSSLELGDSALYFCASSTGTSGDEQFFGPGTRLTVL.

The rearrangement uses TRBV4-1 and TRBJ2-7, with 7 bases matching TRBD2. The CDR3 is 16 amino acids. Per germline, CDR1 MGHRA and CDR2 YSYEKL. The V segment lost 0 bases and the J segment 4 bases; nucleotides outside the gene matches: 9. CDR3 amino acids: CASSQDPDGRTYEQYF. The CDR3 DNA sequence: TGCGCCAGCAGCCAAGATCCAGACGGGAGGACGTACGAGCAGTACTTC.

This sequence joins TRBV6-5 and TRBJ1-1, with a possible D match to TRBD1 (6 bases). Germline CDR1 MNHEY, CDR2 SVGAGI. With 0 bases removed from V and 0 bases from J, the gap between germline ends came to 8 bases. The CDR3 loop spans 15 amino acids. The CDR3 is CASSYSDSMNTEAFF. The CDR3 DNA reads TGTGCCAGCAGTTACTCGGACAGTATGAACACTGAAGCTTTCTTT.

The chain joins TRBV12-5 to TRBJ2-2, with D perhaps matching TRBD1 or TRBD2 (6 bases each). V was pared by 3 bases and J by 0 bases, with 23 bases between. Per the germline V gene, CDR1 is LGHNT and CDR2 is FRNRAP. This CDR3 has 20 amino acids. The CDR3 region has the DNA TGTGCTAGTGGTTTCACTCACAACAAGGGGGGACCACCGAACACCGGGGAGCTGTTTTTT. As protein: CASGFTHNKGGPPNTGELFF. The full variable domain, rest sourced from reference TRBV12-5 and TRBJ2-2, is DARVTQTPRHKVTEMGQEVTMRCQPILGHNTVFWYRQTMMQGLELLAYFRNRAPLDDSGMPKDRFSAEMPDATLATLKIQPSEPRDSAVYFCASGFTHNKGGPPNTGELFFGEGSRLTVL.

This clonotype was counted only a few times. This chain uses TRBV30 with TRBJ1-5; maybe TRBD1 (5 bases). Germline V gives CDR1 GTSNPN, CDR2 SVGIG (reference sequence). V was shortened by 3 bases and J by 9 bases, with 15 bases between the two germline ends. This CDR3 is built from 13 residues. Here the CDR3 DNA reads TGTGCCTGGAGCGGGAGATGGGGGTGGCCCCAGCATTTT. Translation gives CAWSGRWGWPQHF.

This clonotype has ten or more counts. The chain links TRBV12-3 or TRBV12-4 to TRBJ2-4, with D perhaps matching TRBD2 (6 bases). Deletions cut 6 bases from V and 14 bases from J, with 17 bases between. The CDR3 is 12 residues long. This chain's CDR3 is CASSRVRGTEYF. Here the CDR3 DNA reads TGTGCCAGCAGCAGAGTTCGCGGGACTGAGTACTTC.

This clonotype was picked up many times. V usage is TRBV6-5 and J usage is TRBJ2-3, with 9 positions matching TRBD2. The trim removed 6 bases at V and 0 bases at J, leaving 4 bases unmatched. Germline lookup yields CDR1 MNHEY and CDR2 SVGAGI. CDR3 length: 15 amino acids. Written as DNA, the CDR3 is TGTGCCAGCAGGTTGACTAGCGGTAGCACAGATACGCAGTATTTT. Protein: CASRLTSGSTDTQYF.

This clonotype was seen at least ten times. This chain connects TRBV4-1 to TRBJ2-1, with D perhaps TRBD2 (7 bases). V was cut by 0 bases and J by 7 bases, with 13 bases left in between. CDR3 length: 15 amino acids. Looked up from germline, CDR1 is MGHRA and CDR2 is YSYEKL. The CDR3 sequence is CASSQDRGASNEQFF. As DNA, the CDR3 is TGCGCCAGCAGCCAAGATCGGGGGGCTTCTAATGAGCAGTTCTTC.

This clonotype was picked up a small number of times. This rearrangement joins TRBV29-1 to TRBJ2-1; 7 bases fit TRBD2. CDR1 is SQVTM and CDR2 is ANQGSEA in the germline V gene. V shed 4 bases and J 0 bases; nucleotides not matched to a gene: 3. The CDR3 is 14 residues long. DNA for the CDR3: TGCAGCGTTGTGCGGGAGTACTCCTACAATGAGCAGTTCTTC. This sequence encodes CSVVREYSYNEQFF.

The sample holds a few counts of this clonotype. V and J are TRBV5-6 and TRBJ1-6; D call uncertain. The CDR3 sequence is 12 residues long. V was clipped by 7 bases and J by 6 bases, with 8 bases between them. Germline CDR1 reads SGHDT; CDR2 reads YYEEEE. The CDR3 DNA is TGTGCCAGCCCCGGCGGTAATTCACCCCTCCACTTT. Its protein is CASPGGNSPLHF.